These 10 T cell receptor beta chains were sequenced from one sample in a study of shared clonotypes between healthy human individuals. Produced via immunoSEQ multiplex PCR; TCRdb's table is partial and in-frame only. Among fewer than 1.6 million clones listed, approximately 98.5% were seen once. The sample taken for sequencing was naive CD4+ T cells sorted from blood. Subset defined: CD45RA+ positively selected. The receptors were gathered from a man in his thirties or forties in good health.

The count of this clone is one. The rearrangement uses TRBV5-5 and TRBJ1-2; TRBD1 aligns across 8 bases. This CDR3 region has 15 residues. Germline trimming cut 0 bases from V and 3 bases from J; bases unmatched to any gene: 4. CDR1 is SGHKS and CDR2 is YYEKEE in the germline V gene (reference sequence). The CDR3 is CASSLADRVHYGYTF. The CDR3 coding sequence is TGTGCCAGCAGCTTGGCGGACAGGGTGCACTATGGCTACACCTTC.

This clone appeared a single time. The chain links TRBV7-2 to TRBJ1-1; D may be TRBD1 (5 bases). The V gene's germline CDR1 is SGHTA and CDR2 FQGNSA. The CDR3 has 17 residues. Between the trimmed V and J ends, which lost 1 base and 3 bases, there was a span of 18 bases. Here the CDR3 reads CASSLEGLRFWDTEAFF. The DNA for the CDR3 is TGTGCCAGCAGCTTAGAGGGGTTACGGTTCTGGGACACTGAAGCTTTCTTT.

V and J are TRBV7-9 and TRBJ2-1, with TRBD2 matching over 13 bases. The CDR3 length is 17 residues. Trimming removed 4 bases from V and 5 bases from J; junction bases left unmatched: 8. Germline V lookup: CDR1 SEHNR, CDR2 FQNEAQ (reference sequence). Written as DNA, the CDR3 is TGTGCCAGCAGCTCAACAGCACTAGCGGGAGGGCACAATGAGCAGTTCTTC. Amino acids: CASSSTALAGGHNEQFF.

V usage is TRBV18 and J usage is TRBJ1-1, with 11 bases that match TRBD1. This CDR3 is built from 16 residues. CDR1 is KGHSH, CDR2 LQKENI, per germline. J was trimmed by 5 bases and V by 5 bases; bases with no gene match: 10. The CDR3: CASSTDRGRRGTEAFF. CDR3 bases: TGTGCCAGCTCAACGGACAGGGGGCGGAGGGGGACTGAAGCTTTCTTT.

The chain has TRBV7-3 and TRBJ2-7, with D unresolved. Trimming removed 2 bases at V and 6 bases at J, with 11 bases between. This CDR3 has 13 residues. The germline V gene encodes CDR1 SGHTA and CDR2 FQGTGA. The CDR3 coding sequence is TGTGCCAGCAGCTTACAACCCGGGCGCGAGCAGTACTTC. Translation gives CASSLQPGREQYF.

V and J are TRBV5-4 and TRBJ2-7, with 10 bases identical to TRBD1. The CDR3 spans 14 residues. The trim removed 3 bases at V and 5 bases at J, leaving 5 bases unmatched. Germline CDR1 SGHNT, CDR2 YYREEE (reference sequence). The CDR3 spells CASSSGQGKNEQYF. The CDR3 nucleotides are TGTGCCAGCAGCTCGGGACAGGGGAAAAACGAGCAGTACTTC.

J is TRBJ2-7 and V is TRBV9; D may be TRBD1 (7 bases). CDR1 SGDLS and CDR2 YYNGEE come from the germline V gene. The CDR3 extends over 14 amino acids. The germline V and J ends were trimmed by 0 bases and 6 bases, with 13 bases remaining between them. Here the CDR3 reads CASSVVEGASEQYF. Written as DNA, the CDR3 is TGTGCCAGCAGCGTAGTGGAGGGGGCGAGCGAGCAGTACTTC.

The chain has TRBV5-4 and TRBJ2-1; 7 bases map to TRBD1. Per germline, CDR1 SGHNT and CDR2 YYREEE (reference sequence). V was pared by 0 bases and J by 10 bases, with 10 bases of the junction left unmatched. The CDR3 has 15 residues. The CDR3 nucleotides are TGTGCCAGCAGCTTGGAGGGGGCCCGGTCCCGGGAGCAGTTCTTC. It yields the protein CASSLEGARSREQFF.

The chain employs TRBV6-5 and TRBJ2-2, with D perhaps TRBD1 or TRBD2 (6 bases each). V lost 6 bases and J 0 bases, leaving 8 bases between the germline ends. In germline, CDR1 is MNHEY, CDR2 SVGAGI. CDR3 length: 14 residues. CDR3 sequence reads: CASRRGPNTGELFF. In DNA, the CDR3 is TGTGCCAGCAGACGGGGGCCGAACACCGGGGAGCTGTTTTTT.

V and J are TRBV10-3 and TRBJ2-1, with 11 bases aligning to TRBD2. The CDR3 is 15 amino acids. V lost 4 bases, J lost 5 bases, and 4 bases stayed unmatched. Germline V gene lookup returns CDR1 ENHRY and CDR2 SYGVKD. The CDR3 spells CAISVTSGSNNEQFF. Here the CDR3 DNA reads TGTGCCATCAGTGTAACTAGCGGGAGCAACAATGAGCAGTTCTTC.